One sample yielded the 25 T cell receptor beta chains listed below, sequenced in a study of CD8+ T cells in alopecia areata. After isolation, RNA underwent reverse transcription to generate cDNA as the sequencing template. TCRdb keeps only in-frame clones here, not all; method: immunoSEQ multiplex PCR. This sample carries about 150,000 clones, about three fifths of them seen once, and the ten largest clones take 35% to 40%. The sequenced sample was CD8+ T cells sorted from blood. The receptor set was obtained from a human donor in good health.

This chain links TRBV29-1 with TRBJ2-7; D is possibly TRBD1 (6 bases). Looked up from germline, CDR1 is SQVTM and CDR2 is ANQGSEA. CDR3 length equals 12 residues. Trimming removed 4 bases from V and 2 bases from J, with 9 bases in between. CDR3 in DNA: TGCAGCGTTGTACAGGGTACCTACGAGCAGTACTTC. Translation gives CSVVQGTYEQYF.

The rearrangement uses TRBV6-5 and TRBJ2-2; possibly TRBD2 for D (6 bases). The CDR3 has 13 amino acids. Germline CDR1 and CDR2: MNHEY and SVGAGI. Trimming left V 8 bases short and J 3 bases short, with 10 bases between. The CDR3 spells CASLREYTGELFF. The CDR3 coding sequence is TGTGCCAGCTTACGGGAGTACACCGGGGAGCTGTTTTTT.

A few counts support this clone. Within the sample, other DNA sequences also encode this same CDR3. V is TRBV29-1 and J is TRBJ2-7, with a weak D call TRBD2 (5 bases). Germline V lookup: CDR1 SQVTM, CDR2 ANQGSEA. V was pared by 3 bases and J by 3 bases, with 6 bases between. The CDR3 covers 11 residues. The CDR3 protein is CSVDGGYEQYF. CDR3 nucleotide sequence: TGCAGCGTTGACGGAGGCTACGAGCAGTACTTC.

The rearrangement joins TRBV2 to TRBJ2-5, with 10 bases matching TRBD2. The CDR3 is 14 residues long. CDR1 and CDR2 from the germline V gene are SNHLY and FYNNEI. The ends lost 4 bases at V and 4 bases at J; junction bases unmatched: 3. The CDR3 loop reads CASSALAGGETQYF. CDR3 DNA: TGTGCCAGCAGTGCGTTAGCGGGAGGAGAGACCCAGTACTTC.

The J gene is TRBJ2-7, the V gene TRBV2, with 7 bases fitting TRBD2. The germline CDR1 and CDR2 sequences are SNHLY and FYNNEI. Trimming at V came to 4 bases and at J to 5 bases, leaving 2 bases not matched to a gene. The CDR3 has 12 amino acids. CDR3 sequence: CASSGLADEQYF. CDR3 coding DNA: TGTGCCAGCAGTGGACTAGCCGACGAGCAGTACTTC.

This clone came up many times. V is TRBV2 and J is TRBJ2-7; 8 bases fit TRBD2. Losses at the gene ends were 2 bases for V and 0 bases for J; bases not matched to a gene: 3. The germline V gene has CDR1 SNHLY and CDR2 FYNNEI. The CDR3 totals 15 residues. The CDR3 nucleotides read TGTGCCAGCAGTGAACTAGCGGGTAGCTCCTACGAGCAGTACTTC. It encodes CASSELAGSSYEQYF.

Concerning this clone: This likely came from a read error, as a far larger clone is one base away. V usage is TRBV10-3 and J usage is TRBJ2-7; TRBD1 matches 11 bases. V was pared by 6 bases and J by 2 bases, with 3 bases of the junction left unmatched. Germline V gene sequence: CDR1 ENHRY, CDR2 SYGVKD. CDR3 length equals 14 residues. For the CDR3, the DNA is TGTGCCATCAGCCCGGGACAGGGGGCCTACGAGCAGTACTTC. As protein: CAISPGQGAYEQYF.

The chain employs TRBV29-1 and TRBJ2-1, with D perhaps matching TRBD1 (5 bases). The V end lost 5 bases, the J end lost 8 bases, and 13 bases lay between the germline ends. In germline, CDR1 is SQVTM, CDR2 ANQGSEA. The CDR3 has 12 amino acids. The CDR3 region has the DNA TGCAGCGTTCCTCCTTGGGGCGATGAGCAGTTCTTC. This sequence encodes CSVPPWGDEQFF.

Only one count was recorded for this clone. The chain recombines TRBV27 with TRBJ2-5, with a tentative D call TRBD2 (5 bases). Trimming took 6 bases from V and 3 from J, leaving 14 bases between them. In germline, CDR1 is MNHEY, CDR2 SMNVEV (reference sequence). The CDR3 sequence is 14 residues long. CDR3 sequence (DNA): TGTGCCAGCAGAGCCTCGGGGTTTGAAGAGACCCAGTACTTC. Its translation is CASRASGFEETQYF.

The CDR3 loop reads CASSVGGRPNEQFF. CDR3 in DNA: TGTGCCAGCAGCGTAGGAGGGCGGCCCAATGAGCAGTTCTTC. The chain is built from TRBV9 and TRBJ2-1; a weak D match, TRBD2 (5 bases). Germline V CDR1 and CDR2: SGDLS, YYNGEE. V was cut by 0 bases and J by 6 bases, with 10 bases left in between. The CDR3 is 14 amino acids.

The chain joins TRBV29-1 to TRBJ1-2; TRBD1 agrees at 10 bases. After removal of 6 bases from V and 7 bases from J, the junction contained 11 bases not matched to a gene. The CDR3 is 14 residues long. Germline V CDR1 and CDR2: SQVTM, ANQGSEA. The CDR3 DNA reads TGCAGCGTCGACGCCTGGGACAGGGGAGGTGGCTACACCTTC. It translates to CSVDAWDRGGGYTF.

In DNA form, the CDR3 reads TGTGCCAGCAGCCAAGATTACCAGGGGCCCGGGGAGCTGTTTTTT. It encodes CASSQDYQGPGELFF. The chain has TRBV4-2 and TRBJ2-2; D may be TRBD1 (6 bases). The V end lost 0 bases, the J end lost 6 bases, and 11 bases lay between the germline ends. CDR3 length equals 15 residues. Germline CDR1 reads LGHNA; CDR2 reads YNFKEQ.

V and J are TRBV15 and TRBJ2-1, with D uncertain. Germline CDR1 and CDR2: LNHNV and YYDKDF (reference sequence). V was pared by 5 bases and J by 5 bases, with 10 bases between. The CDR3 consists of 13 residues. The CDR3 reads CATSENPHNEQFF. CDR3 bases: TGTGCCACCAGCGAAAACCCACACAATGAGCAGTTCTTC.

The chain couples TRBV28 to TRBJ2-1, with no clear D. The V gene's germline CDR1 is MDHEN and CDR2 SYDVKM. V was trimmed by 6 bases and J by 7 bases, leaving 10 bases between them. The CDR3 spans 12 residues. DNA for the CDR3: TGTGCCAGCAGCGCCCTACAGAATGAGCAGTTCTTC. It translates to CASSALQNEQFF.

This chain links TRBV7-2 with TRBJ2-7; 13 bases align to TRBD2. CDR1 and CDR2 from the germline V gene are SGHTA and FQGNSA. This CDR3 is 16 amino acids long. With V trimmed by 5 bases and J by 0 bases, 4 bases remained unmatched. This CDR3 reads CASSTGTSGNSYEQYF. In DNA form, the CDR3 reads TGTGCCAGCAGCACAGGGACTAGCGGGAACTCCTACGAGCAGTACTTC.

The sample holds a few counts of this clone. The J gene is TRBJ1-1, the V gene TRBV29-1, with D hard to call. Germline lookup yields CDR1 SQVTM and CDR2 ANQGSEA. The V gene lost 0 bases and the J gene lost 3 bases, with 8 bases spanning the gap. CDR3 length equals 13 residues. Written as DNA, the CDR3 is TGCAGCGTTGAAGATGGGAGGTACACTGAAGCTTTCTTT. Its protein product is CSVEDGRYTEAFF.

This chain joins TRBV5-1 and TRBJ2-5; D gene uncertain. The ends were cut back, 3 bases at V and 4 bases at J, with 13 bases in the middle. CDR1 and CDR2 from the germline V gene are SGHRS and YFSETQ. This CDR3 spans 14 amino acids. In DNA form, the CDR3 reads TGCGCCAGCAGCTCCCCGGCTAGTGGAGAGACCCAGTACTTC. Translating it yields CASSSPASGETQYF.

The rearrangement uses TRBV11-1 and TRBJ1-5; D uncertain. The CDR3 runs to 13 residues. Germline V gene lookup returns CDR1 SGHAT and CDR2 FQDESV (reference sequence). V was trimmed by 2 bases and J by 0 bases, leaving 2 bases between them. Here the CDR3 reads CASSLNSNQPQHF. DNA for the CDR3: TGTGCCAGCAGCTTAAATAGCAATCAGCCCCAGCATTTT.

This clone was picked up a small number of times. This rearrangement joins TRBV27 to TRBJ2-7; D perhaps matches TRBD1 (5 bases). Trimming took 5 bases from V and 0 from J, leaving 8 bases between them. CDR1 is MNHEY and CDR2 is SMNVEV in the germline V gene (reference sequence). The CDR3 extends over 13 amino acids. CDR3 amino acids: CASSMTVSYEQYF. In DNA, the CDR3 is TGTGCCAGCAGTATGACAGTCTCCTACGAGCAGTACTTC.

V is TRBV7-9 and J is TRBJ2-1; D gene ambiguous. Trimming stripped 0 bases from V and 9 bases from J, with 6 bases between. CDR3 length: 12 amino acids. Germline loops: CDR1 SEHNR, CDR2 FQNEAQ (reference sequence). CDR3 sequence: CASSLADPEQFF. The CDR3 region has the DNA TGTGCCAGCAGCTTAGCGGACCCTGAGCAGTTCTTC.

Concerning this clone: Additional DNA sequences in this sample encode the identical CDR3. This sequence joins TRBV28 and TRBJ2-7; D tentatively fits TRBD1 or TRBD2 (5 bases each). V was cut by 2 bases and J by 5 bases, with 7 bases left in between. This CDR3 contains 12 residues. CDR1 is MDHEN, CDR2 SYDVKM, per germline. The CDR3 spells CASSLRGDEQYF. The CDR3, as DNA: TGTGCCAGCAGTTTAAGGGGAGACGAGCAGTACTTC.

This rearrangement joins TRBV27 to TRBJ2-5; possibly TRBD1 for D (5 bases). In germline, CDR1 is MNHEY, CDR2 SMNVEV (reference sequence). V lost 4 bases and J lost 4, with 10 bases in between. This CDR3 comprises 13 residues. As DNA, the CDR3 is TGTGCCAGCAGTTGGGGTAGGGGAGAGACCCAGTACTTC. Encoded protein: CASSWGRGETQYF.

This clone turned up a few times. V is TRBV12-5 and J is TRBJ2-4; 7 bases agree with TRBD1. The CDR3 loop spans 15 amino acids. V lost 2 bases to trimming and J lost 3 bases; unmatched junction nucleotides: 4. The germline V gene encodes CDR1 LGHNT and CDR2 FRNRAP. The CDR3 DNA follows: TGTGCTAGTGGTTTGACAGGGGAGAGCAAAAACATTCAGTACTTC. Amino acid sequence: CASGLTGESKNIQYF.

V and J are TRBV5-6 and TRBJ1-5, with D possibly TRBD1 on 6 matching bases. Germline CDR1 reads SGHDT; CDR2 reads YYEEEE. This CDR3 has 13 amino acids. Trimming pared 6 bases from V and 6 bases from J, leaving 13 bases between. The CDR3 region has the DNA TGTGCCAGCACCTCGGGGGGCGTTCAGCCCCAGCATTTT. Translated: CASTSGGVQPQHF.

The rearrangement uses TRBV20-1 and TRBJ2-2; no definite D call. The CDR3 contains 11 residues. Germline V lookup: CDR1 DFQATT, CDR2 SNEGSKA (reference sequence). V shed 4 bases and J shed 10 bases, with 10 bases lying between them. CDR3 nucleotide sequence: TGCAGTGCTAAAACCAGAACGGAGCTGTTTTTT. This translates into CSAKTRTELFF.